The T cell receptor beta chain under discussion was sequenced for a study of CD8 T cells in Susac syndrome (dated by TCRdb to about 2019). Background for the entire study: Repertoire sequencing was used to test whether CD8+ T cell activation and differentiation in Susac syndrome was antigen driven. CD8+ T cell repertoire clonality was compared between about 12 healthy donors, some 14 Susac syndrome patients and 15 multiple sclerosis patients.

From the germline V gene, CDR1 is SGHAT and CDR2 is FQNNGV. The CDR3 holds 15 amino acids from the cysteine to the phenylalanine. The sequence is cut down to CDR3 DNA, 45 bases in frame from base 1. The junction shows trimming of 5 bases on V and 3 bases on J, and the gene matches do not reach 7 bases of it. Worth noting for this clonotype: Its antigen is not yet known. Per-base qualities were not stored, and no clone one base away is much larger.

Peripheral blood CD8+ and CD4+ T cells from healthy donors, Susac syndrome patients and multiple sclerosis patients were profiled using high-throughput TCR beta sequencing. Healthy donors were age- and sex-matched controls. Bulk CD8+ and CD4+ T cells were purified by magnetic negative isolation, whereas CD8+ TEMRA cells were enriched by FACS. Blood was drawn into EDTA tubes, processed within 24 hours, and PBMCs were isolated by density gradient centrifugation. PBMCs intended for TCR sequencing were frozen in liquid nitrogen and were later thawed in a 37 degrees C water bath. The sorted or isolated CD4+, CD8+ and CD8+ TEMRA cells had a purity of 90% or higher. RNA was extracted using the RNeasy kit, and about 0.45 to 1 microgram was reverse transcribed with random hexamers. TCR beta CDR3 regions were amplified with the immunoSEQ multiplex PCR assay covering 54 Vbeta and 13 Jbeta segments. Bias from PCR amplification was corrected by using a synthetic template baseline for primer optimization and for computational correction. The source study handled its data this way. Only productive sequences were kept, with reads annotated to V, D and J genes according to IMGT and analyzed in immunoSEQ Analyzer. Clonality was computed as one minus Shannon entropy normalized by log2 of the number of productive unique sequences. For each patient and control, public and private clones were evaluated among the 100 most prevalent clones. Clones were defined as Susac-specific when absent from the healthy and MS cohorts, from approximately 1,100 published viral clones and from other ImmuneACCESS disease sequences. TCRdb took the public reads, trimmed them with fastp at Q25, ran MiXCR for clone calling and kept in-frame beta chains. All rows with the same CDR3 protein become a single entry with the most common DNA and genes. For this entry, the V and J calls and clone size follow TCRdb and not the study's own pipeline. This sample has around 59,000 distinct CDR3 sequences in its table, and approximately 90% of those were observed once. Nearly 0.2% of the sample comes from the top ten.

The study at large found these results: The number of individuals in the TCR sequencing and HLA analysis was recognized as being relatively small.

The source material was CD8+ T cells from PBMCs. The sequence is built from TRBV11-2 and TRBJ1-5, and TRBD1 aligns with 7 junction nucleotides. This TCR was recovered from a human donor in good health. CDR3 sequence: CASSLGTADNQPQHF. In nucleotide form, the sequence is TGTGCCAGCAGCCTCGGGACAGCGGACAATCAGCCCCAGCATTTT. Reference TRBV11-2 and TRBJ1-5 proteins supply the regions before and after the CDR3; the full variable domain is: EAGVAQSPRYKIIEKRQSVAFWCNPISGHATLYWYQQILGQGPKLLIQFQNNGVVDDSQLPKDRFSAERLKGVDSTLKIQPAKLEDSAVYLCASSLGTADNQPQHFGDGTRLSIL.